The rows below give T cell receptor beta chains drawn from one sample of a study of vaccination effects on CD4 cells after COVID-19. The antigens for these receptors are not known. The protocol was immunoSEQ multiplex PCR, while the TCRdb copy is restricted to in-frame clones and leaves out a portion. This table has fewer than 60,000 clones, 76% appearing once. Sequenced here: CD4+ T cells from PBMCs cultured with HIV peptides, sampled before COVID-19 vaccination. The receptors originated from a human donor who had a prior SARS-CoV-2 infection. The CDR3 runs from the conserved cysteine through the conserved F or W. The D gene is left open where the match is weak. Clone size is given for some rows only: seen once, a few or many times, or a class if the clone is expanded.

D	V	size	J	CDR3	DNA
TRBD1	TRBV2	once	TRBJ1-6	CASSDRGSSYNSPLHF	TGTGCCAGCAGTGACAGGGGGTCTTCCTATAATTCACCCCTCCACTTT
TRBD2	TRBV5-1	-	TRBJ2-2	CASSSSGGNTGELFF	TGCGCCAGCAGCTCTAGCGGGGGGAACACCGGGGAGCTGTTTTTT
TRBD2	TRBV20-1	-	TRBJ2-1	CSASLTGRGGPNEQFF	TGCAGTGCTAGTCTAACGGGGCGGGGGGGCCCCAATGAGCAGTTCTTC
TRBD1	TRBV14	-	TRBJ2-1	CASRDNRGNEQFF	TGTGCCAGCAGGGACAACAGGGGTAATGAGCAGTTCTTC
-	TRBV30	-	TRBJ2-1	CAWSQKFYNEQFF	TGTGCCTGGAGTCAGAAATTCTACAATGAGCAGTTCTTC
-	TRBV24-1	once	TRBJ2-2	CATKGNTGELFF	TGTGCCACCAAAGGGAACACCGGGGAGCTGTTTTTT
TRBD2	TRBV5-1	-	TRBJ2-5	CASARSGLAGGFQETQYF	TGCGCCAGTGCCCGCTCGGGACTAGCGGGAGGTTTCCAAGAGACCCAGTACTTC
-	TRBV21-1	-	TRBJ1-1	CASSKWGSPQSTEAFF	TGTGCCAGCAGCAAATGGGGGAGCCCCCAGAGTACTGAAGCTTTCTTT
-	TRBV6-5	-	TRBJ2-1	CASNADTYNEQFF	TGTGCCAGCAACGCGGACACCTACAATGAGCAGTTCTTC
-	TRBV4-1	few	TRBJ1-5	CASSQGRGARNQPQHF	TGCGCCAGCAGCCAAGGCAGGGGTGCCCGCAATCAGCCCCAGCATTTT
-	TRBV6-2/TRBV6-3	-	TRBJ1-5	CASSYLPSLGQPQHF	TGTGCCAGCAGTTACCTTCCGAGTTTAGGGCAGCCCCAGCATTTT
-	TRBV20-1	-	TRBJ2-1	CSAYTPNEQFF	TGCAGTGCTTACACTCCAAATGAGCAGTTCTTC
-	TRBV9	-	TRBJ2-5	CASSEARTGDGNQETQYF	TGTGCCAGCAGCGAAGCCCGAACTGGGGACGGAAACCAAGAGACCCAGTACTTC
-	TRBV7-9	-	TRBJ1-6	CASTKRFTGREGSPLHF	TGTGCCAGCACAAAGAGGTTTACCGGTCGAGAGGGATCACCCCTCCACTTT
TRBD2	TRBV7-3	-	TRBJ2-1	CASSVTPSGLYNEQFF	TGTGCCAGCAGCGTAACACCTAGCGGGCTTTACAATGAGCAGTTCTTC
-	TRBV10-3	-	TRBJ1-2	CAISESGGTYGYTF	TGTGCCATCAGTGAGTCTGGGGGTACCTATGGCTACACCTTC
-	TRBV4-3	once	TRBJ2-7	CASSLEPGPSYEQYF	TGCGCCAGCAGCCTGGAACCGGGACCCAGCTACGAGCAGTACTTC
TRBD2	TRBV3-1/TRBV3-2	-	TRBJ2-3	CASKNSGAGGGTQYF	TGTGCCAGCAAGAATAGCGGTGCGGGGGGAGGTACGCAGTATTTT
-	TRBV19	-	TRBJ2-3	CASSGREDTQYF	TGTGCCAGTAGTGGCAGGGAAGATACGCAGTATTTT
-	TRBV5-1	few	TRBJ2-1	CASSLYGGSYNEQFF	TGCGCCAGCAGCTTGTATGGGGGCTCCTACAATGAGCAGTTCTTC
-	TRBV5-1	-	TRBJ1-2	CASSLGGSLSDYGYTF	TGCGCCAGCAGCTTGGGCGGCAGTCTCTCTGACTATGGCTACACCTTC
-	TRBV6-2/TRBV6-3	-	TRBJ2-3	CASSYRQALNVDTQYF	TGTGCCAGCAGTTACCGGCAGGCCCTGAATGTAGATACGCAGTATTTT
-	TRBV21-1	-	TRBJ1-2	CASLQARRAYTF	TGTGCCAGCTTACAAGCCCGACGGGCCTACACCTTC
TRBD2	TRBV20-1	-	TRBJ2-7	CSASLLAGVGEQYF	TGCAGTGCTAGTCTTCTAGCGGGAGTCGGCGAGCAGTACTTC
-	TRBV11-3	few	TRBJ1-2	CASSLEGRASNYGYTF	TGTGCCAGCAGCTTAGAAGGCAGGGCCTCTAACTATGGCTACACCTTC
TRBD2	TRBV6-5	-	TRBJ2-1	CASRSSGTSGRAVFF	TGTGCCAGCAGATCGTCCGGGACTAGCGGGAGGGCCGTTTTCTTC
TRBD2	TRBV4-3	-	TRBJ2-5	CASSQDYTSGRETQYF	TGCGCCAGCAGCCAAGATTACACTAGCGGGAGGGAGACCCAGTACTTC
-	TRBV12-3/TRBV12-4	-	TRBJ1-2	CASSSGRALRYTF	TGTGCCAGCAGTTCCGGCAGGGCTCTCCGCTACACCTTC
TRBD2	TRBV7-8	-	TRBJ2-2	CASSRQGVVAGGRFSELFF	TGTGCCAGCAGCCGGCAAGGGGTGGTAGCGGGAGGAAGATTCTCCGAGCTGTTTTTT
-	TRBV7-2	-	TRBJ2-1	CASSSTSFNEQFF	TGTGCCAGCAGCTCCACTAGTTTCAATGAGCAGTTCTTC
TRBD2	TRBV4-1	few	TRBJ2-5	CASSQAGTSGSEGTQYF	TGCGCCAGCAGCCAAGCAGGGACTAGCGGGAGTGAAGGGACCCAGTACTTC
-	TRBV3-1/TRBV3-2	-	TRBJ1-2	CASSQRGLGGYTF	TGTGCCAGCAGCCAGCGGGGACTGGGGGGCTACACCTTC
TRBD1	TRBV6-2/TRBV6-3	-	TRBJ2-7	CASSTRTGNYEQYF	TGTGCCAGCAGTACCCGGACAGGGAATTACGAGCAGTACTTC
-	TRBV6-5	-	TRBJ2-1	CASSYFGADNEQFF	TGTGCCAGCAGCTATTTCGGGGCCGACAATGAGCAGTTCTTC
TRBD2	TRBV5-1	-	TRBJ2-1	CASSSSGGLIYNEQFF	TGCGCCAGCAGCTCTAGCGGGGGGCTTATCTACAATGAGCAGTTCTTC
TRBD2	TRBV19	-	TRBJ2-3	CASSVLAGEDTQYF	TGTGCCAGTAGTGTTCTAGCGGGAGAGGATACGCAGTATTTT
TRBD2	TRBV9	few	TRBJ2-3	CASSSGGITDTQYF	TGTGCCAGCTCTAGCGGGGGAATCACAGATACGCAGTATTTT
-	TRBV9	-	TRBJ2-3	CASSVAGSFTDTQYF	TGTGCCAGCAGCGTAGCGGGCAGTTTCACAGATACGCAGTATTTT